This T cell receptor (beta chain) was profiled in a study of T-cell memory formation after mild COVID-19. TCRdb called the 5' RACE reads again in MiXCR, with one record for every CDR3 protein. The sample includes approximately 300,000 distinct CDR3 sequences, more than 15% of them seen just once. General study findings and limits: Day 15 to 85 contracting clones showed balanced CD4/CD8; later expanders leaned CD4+. There were some responding clones in pre-infection memory, which suggested that cross-reactive memory had joined.

This clonotype appeared a few times. Its cognate antigen is unknown. The sequence was collected from a man aged 18 to 29 who had mild COVID-19 (a few samples of this study predate the infection). Cell type and time point are not known. The sequenced sample consisted of PBMCs or a T cell subset sorted from them (not recorded which).

This CDR3 is CSAVPLAGEIQETQYF. As DNA, the CDR3 is TGCAGTGCTGTACCGCTAGCGGGGGAAATCCAAGAGACCCAGTACTTC. The chain carries TRBV20-1 and TRBJ2-5; TRBD2 agrees at 10 bases. This CDR3 is 16 amino acids long. Germline CDR1 is DFQATT and CDR2 is SNEGSKA (reference sequence). The trim removed 5 bases at V and 1 base at J, leaving 10 bases unmatched.